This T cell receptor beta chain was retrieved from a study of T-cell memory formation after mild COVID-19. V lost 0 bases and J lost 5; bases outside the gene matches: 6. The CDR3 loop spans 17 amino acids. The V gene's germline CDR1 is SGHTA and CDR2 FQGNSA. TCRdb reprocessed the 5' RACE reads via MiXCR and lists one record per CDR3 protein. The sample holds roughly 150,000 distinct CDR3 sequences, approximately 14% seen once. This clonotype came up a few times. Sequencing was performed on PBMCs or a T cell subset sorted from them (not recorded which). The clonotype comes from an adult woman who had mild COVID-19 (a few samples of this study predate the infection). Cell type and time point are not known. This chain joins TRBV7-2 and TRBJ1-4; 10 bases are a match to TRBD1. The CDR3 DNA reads TGTGCCAGCAGCTTAGCGGGGACAGGGGAAAGGAATGAAAAACTGTTTTTT. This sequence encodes CASSLAGTGERNEKLFF.